This T cell receptor beta chain was identified in a study of T cell repertoires in cytomegalovirus infection. Study at large: CMV epitopes that were recently identified and HLA-C-restricted were used alongside well-studied HLA-B-restricted ones. An indication of both CMV infection and matching HLA type came from public TCR beta signatures. Study-level findings and limits: Clonotype analysis showed dominance of the ex vivo response by HLA-C-restricted CMV-specific TCR beta clonotypes.

In germline, CDR1 is SGDLS, CDR2 YYNGEE. This CDR3 spans 14 amino acids. V was cut by 1 base and J by 2 bases, with 9 bases left in between. Note on this clonotype: Its antigen is not known.

TCRdb re-called the reads with MiXCR, one entry per CDR3 protein. The sample consists of some 500,000 distinct CDR3 sequences, around 40% of them appearing once. This TCR derives from a human donor in good health (CMV status not recorded). Some clones in this sample may be carry-over from other donors' samples. The source was cultured PBMCs, collected from culture after CMV antigen stimulation. The chain recombines TRBV9 with TRBJ1-2; perhaps TRBD1 as D (5 bases). Here the CDR3 reads CASSVQGTNYGYTF. CDR3 DNA sequence: TGTGCCAGCAGCGTACAGGGCACCAACTATGGCTACACCTTC.